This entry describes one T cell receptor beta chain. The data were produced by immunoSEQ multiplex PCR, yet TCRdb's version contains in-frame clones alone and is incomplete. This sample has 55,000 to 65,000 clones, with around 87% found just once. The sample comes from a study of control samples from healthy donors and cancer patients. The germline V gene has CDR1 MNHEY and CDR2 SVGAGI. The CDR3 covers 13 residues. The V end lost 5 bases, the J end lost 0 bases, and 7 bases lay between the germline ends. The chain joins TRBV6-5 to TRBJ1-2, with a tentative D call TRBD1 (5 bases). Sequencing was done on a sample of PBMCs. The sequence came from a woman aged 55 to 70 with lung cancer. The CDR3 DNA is TGTGCCAGCAGTATAGGGGCTAACTATGGCTACACCTTC. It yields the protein CASSIGANYGYTF.